This T cell receptor (beta chain) was captured by sequencing in a study of cytomegalovirus exposure and HLA in healthy donors. Findings and limits, study-wide: Cytomegalovirus association was listed for 164 TCR beta chains. A missense DCLRE1C variant was associated with V- and J-gene trimming of TCR beta chains in a later analysis, and an independent cohort replicated the association.

The PCR had 60 Vbeta and 13 Jbeta primers. Data came from immunoSEQ multiplex PCR; TCRdb stores just in-frame clones and leaves some out. The repertoire table contains roughly 64,000 clones. In germline, CDR1 is MNHNS, CDR2 SASEGT. V shed 0 bases and J shed 8 bases, with 17 bases lying between them. This CDR3 is 15 amino acids long. As to this clone: What it binds is not known.

The chain is built from TRBV6-1 and TRBJ2-7, with D maybe TRBD2 (6 bases). Sequencing was done on a sample of PBMCs. The receptor's source is a woman younger than 30 in good health and CMV-seronegative. CDR3 sequence reads: CASSEAAGTVGQQYF. The CDR3 nucleotides are TGTGCCAGCAGTGAAGCGGCGGGAACCGTAGGCCAGCAGTACTTC.